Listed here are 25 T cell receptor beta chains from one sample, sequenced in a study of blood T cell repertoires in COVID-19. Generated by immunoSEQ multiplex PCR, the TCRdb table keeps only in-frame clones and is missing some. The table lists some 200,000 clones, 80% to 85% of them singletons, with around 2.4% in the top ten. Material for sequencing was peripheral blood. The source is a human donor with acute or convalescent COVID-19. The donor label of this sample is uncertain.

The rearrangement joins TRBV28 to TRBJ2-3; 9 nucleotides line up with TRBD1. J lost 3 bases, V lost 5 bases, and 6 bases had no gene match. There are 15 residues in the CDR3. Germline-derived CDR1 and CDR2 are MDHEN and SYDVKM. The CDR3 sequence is CASSVPGQGTDTQYF. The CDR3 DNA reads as TGTGCCAGCAGTGTACCGGGACAGGGTACAGATACGCAGTATTTT.

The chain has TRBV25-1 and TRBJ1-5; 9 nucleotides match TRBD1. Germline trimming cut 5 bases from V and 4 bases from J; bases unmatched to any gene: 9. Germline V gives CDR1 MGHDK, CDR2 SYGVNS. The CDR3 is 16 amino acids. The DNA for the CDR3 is TGTGCCAGCAGTCCCGGGACAGGGAACCCTAATCAGCCCCAGCATTTT. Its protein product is CASSPGTGNPNQPQHF.

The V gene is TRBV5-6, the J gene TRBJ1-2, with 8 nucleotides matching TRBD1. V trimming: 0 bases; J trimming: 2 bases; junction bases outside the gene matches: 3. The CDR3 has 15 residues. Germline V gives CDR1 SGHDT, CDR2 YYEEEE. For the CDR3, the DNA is TGTGCCAGCAGCTTGGGCCAGGGGGCGAACTATGGCTACACCTTC. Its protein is CASSLGQGANYGYTF.

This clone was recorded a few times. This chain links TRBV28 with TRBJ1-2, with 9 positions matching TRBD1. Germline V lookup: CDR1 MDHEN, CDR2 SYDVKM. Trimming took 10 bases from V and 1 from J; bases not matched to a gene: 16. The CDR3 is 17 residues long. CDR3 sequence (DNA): TGTGCCACCACCGGGGGGGACAGGGATTGGGGTAACTATGGCTACACCTTC. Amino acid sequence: CATTGGDRDWGNYGYTF.

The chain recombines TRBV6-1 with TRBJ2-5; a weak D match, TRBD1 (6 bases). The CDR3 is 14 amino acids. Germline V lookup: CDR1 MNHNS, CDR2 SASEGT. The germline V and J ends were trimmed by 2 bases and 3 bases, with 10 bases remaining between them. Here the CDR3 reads CASSEWGQKETQYF. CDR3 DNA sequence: TGTGCCAGCAGTGAATGGGGGCAGAAAGAGACCCAGTACTTC.

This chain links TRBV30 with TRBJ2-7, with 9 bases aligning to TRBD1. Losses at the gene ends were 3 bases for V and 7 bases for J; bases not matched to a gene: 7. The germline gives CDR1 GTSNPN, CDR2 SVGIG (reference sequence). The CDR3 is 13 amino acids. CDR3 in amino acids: CAWSGDRAGEQYF. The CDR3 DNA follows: TGTGCCTGGAGCGGGGACAGGGCGGGTGAGCAGTACTTC.

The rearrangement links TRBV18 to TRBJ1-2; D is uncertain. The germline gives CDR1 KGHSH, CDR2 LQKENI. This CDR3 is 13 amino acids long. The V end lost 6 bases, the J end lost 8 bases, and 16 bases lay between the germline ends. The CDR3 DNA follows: TGTGCCAGCTCGGCGGGGAATCCTATGGGCTACACCTTC. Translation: CASSAGNPMGYTF.

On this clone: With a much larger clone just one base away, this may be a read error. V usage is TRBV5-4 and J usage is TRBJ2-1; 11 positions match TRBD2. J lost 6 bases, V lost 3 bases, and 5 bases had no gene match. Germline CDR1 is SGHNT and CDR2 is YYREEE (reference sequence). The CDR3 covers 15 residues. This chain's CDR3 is CASSSLAGAGNEQFF. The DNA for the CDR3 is TGTGCCAGCAGCTCACTAGCGGGAGCGGGCAATGAGCAGTTCTTC. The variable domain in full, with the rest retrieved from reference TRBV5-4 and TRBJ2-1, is ETGVTQSPTHLIKTRGQQVTLRCSSQSGHNTVSWYQQALGQGPQFIFQYYREEENGRGNFPPRFSGLQFPNYSSELNVNALELDDSALYLCASSSLAGAGNEQFFGPGTRLTVL.

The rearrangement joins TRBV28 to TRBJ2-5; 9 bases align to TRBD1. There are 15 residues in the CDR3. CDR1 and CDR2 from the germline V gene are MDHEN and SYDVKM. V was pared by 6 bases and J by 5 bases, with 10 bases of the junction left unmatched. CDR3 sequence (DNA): TGTGCCAGCAGGGCGGGACAGGGAAGGGGGGAGACCCAGTACTTC. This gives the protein CASRAGQGRGETQYF.

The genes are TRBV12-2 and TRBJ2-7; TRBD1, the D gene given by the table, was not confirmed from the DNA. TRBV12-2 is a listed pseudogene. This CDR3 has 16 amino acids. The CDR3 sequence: CASRLPPTGEAYEQYF. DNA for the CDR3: TGTGCAAGTCGCTTACCCCCGACAGGGGAAGCCTACGAGCAGTACTTC.

CDR3 DNA: TGCGCCAGCAGCTTAAATAGCGGGAGTAAACAAGAGACCCAGTACTTC. The encoded protein is CASSLNSGSKQETQYF. The chain couples TRBV5-1 to TRBJ2-5, with 9 bases aligning to TRBD2. CDR1 SGHRS and CDR2 YFSETQ come from the germline V gene. V was clipped by 2 bases and J by 2 bases; unmatched bases: 7. The CDR3 consists of 16 residues. Full variable domain (remainder filled in from reference TRBV5-1 and TRBJ2-5): KAGVTQTPRYLIKTRGQQVTLSCSPISGHRSVSWYQQTPGQGLQFLFEYFSETQRNKGNFPGRFSGRQFSNSRSEMNVSTLELGDSALYLCASSLNSGSKQETQYFGPGTRLLVL.

The CDR3 sequence is CASSERRSKGAGQPQHF. CDR3 coding DNA: TGTGCCAGCAGTGAAAGAAGGAGTAAAGGGGCCGGTCAGCCCCAGCATTTT. The V call is TRBV6-1, the J call TRBJ1-5; the D gene is possibly TRBD1 (5 bases). Germline CDR1 reads MNHNS; CDR2 reads SASEGT. Trimming stripped 2 bases from V and 6 bases from J, with 20 bases between. The CDR3 runs 17 residues.

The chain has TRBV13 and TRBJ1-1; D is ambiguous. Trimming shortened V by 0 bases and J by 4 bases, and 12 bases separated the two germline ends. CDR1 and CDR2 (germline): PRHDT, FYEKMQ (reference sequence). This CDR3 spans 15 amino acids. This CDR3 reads CASSLGTPSGTEAFF. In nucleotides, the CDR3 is TGTGCCAGCAGCTTAGGGACCCCCTCAGGCACTGAAGCTTTCTTT.

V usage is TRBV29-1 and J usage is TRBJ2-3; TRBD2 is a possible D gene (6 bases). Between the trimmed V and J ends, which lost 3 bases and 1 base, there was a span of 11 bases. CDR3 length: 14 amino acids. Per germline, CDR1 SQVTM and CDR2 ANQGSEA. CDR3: CSVDPGRGTDTQYF. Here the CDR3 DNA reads TGCAGCGTTGATCCCGGGAGAGGCACAGATACGCAGTATTTT.

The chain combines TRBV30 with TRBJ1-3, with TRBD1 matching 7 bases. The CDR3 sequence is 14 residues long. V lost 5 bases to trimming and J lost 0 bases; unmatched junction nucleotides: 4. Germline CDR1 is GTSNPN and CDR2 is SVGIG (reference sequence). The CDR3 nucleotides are TGTGCCTGGTCGGGACAGAGCTCTGGAAACACCATATATTTT. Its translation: CAWSGQSSGNTIYF. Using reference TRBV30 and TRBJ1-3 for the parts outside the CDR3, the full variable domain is SQTIHQWPATLVQPVGSPLSLECTVEGTSNPNLYWYRQAAGRGLQLLFYSVGIGQISSEVPQNLSASRPQDRQFILSSKKLLLSDSGFYLCAWSGQSSGNTIYFGEGSWLTVV.

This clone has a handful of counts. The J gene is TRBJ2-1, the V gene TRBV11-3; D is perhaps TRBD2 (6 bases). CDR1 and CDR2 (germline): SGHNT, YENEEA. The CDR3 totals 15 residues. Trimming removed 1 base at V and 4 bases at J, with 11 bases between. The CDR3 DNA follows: TGTGCCAGCAGCTTAGGGCCGGGGGTTTACAATGAGCAGTTCTTC. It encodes CASSLGPGVYNEQFF.

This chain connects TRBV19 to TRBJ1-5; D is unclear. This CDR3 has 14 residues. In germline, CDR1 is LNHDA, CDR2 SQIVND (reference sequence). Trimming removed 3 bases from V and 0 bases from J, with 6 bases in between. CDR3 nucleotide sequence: TGTGCCAGTAGTATGCAGTTTAGCAATCAGCCCCAGCATTTT. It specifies CASSMQFSNQPQHF.

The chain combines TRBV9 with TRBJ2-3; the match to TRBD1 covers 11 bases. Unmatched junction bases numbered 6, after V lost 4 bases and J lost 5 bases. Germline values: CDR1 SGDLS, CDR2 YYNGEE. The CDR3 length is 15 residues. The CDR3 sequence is CASSPDRGLVDTQYF. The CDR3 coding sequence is TGTGCCAGCAGCCCGGACAGGGGGCTTGTAGATACGCAGTATTTT.

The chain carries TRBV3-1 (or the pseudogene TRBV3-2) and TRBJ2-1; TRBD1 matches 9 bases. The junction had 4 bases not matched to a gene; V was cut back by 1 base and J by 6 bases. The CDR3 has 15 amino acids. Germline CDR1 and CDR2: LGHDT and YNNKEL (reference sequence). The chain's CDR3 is CASSQGTGAGNEQFF. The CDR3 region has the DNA TGTGCCAGCAGCCAAGGGACAGGGGCCGGCAATGAGCAGTTCTTC.

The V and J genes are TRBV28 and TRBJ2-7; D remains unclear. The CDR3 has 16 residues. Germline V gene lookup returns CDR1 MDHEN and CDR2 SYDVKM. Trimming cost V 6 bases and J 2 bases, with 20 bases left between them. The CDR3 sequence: CASSPSLLNTTYEQYF. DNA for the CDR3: TGTGCCAGCAGCCCTTCTTTGCTGAATACTACCTACGAGCAGTACTTC.

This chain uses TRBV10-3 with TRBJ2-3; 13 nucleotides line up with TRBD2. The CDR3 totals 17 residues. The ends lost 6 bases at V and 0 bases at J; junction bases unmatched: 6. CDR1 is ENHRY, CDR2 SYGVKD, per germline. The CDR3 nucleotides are TGTGCCATCAGAAATCCGGGACTAGCGGGGAGCACAGATACGCAGTATTTT. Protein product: CAIRNPGLAGSTDTQYF.

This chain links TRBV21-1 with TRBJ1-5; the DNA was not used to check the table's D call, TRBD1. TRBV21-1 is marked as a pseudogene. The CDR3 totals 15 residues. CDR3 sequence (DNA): TGTGCCAGCAGCAAACTCAACAGGGATAGGGAGCCCCAGCATTTT. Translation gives CASSKLNRDREPQHF.

The CDR3 loop is CASRGGLNSPLHF. CDR3 sequence (DNA): TGTGCCAGCCGGGGGGGGCTCAATTCACCCCTCCACTTT. The V gene is TRBV19, the J gene TRBJ1-6, with D possibly matching TRBD1 (6 bases). CDR1 LNHDA and CDR2 SQIVND come from the germline V gene (reference sequence). CDR3 length: 13 residues. V gave up 9 bases and J gave up 7 bases, with 13 bases separating them. Together with reference TRBV19 and TRBJ1-6, the CDR3 gives the full variable domain: DGGITQSPKYLFRKEGQNVTLSCEQNLNHDAMYWYRQDPGQGLRLIYYSQIVNDFQKGDIAEGYSVSREKKESFPLTVTSAQKNPTAFYLCASRGGLNSPLHFGNGTRLTVT.

For the CDR3, the DNA is TGCGCCAGCAGCTTGTACGGGCGGGGCAGCACAGATACGCAGTATTTT. Protein: CASSLYGRGSTDTQYF. V usage is TRBV5-1 and J usage is TRBJ2-3; D may be TRBD2 (6 bases). The CDR3 sequence is 16 residues long. V was clipped by 1 base and J by 0 bases, with 12 bases between them. Germline CDR1 is SGHRS and CDR2 is YFSETQ.

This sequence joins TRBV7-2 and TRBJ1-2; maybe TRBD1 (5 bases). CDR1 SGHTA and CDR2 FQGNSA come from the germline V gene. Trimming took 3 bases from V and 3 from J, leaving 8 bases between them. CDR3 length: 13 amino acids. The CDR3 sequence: CASSLEGDYGYTF. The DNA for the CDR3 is TGTGCCAGCAGCTTGGAAGGGGACTATGGCTACACCTTC.